These 26 T cell receptor beta chains were sequenced from one sample in a study of CD8 T cells in ankylosing spondylitis. TCRdb processed the 5' RACE reads anew with MiXCR; each CDR3 protein has one entry. The repertoire holds 150,000 to 200,000 distinct CDR3 sequences, with over 15% as singletons. Source material: blood, either unsorted or a sorted T cell fraction (not recorded which). The origin of the receptors is a male donor aged 5-30 years with ankylosing spondylitis or in good health (not recorded which).

The rearrangement joins TRBV4-3 to TRBJ2-1; the match to TRBD2 covers 10 bases. Trimming removed 3 bases from V and 2 bases from J; junction bases left unmatched: 4. Germline CDR1 LGHNA, CDR2 YSLEER. This CDR3 has 16 amino acids. CDR3 region: CASSHSGRGTYNEQFF. The CDR3 coding sequence is TGCGCCAGCAGCCACAGCGGGAGGGGAACCTACAATGAGCAGTTCTTC.

This chain joins TRBV7-2 and TRBJ2-5; no reliable D call. CDR1 and CDR2 from the germline V gene are SGHTA and FQGNSA. Trimming cost V 5 bases and J 7 bases, with 11 bases left between them. CDR3 length: 12 amino acids. The CDR3 protein is CASSLIMATQYF. The CDR3 DNA sequence: TGTGCCAGCAGCCTTATTATGGCGACCCAGTACTTC.

In this sample, this clonotype turned up many times. The V gene is TRBV28, the J gene TRBJ2-5, with D perhaps matching TRBD2 (6 bases). CDR1 is MDHEN, CDR2 SYDVKM, per germline. Trimming stripped 8 bases from V and 1 base from J, with 8 bases between. The CDR3 is made up of 12 amino acids. In DNA form, the CDR3 reads TGTGCCAGCGGCGGGGCCCAAGAGACCCAGTACTTC. Its protein product is CASGGAQETQYF.

The chain links TRBV25-1 to TRBJ2-7, with D possibly called TRBD1 or TRBD2 (5 bases each). V lost 4 bases to trimming and J lost 5 bases, with 12 bases between them. The CDR3 runs 13 residues. CDR1 is MGHDK, CDR2 SYGVNS, per germline. The CDR3 bases are TGTGCCAGCAGTGTGCCTGGGGGAAACGAGCAGTACTTC. Translation: CASSVPGGNEQYF.

The genes are TRBV2 and TRBJ2-3; D is unclear. The CDR3 is made up of 15 amino acids. Deletions cut 4 bases from V and 3 bases from J, with 14 bases between. Germline CDR1 reads SNHLY; CDR2 reads FYNNEI. This CDR3 is CASSGSSRRTDTQYF. The DNA of the CDR3 is TGTGCCAGCAGTGGCAGCAGTCGACGTACAGATACGCAGTATTTT.

This clonotype was observed a handful of times. This may be a read error, as it is one base from a much larger clone. The gene calls are TRBV5-1 and TRBJ1-2; unclear D gene. CDR1 and CDR2 from the germline V gene are SGHRS and YFSETQ. The CDR3 is 11 amino acids. DNA of the CDR3: TGCGCCAGCAGCTTGGGTGTCAGCTACCCCTTC. It is translated as CASSLGVSYPF.

This clonotype has at least ten counts. V and J are TRBV6-5 and TRBJ2-5, with TRBD2 matching over 12 bases. This CDR3 has 15 amino acids. The germline gives CDR1 MNHEY, CDR2 SVGAGI. Trimming removed 7 bases from V and 3 bases from J; junction bases left unmatched: 6. The CDR3 is CASTRLAGVKETQYF. The DNA of the CDR3 is TGTGCCAGCACCCGACTAGCGGGAGTAAAAGAGACCCAGTACTTC.

This clonotype was detected many times. This chain joins TRBV7-9 and TRBJ2-3, with unresolved D. The V end was cut by 5 bases, the J end by 2 bases, with 14 bases between. The CDR3 runs to 15 residues. Germline V gene sequence: CDR1 SEHNR, CDR2 FQNEAQ (reference sequence). Here the CDR3 reads CASSPPAVNTDTQYF. In nucleotides, the CDR3 is TGTGCCAGCAGCCCACCGGCAGTAAACACAGATACGCAGTATTTT.

This clonotype was picked up many times. The chain recombines TRBV3-1 with TRBJ2-1; D possibly corresponds to TRBD1 (6 bases). The V and J ends lost 1 base and 7 bases respectively, with 14 bases between them. Germline V CDR1 and CDR2: LGHDT, YNNKEL (reference sequence). The CDR3 runs 15 residues. For the CDR3, the DNA is TGTGCCAGCAGCCAAGGCCTCGGGGACACGAATGAGCAGTTCTTC. Translating gives CASSQGLGDTNEQFF.

At least ten counts were recorded for this clonotype. The chain has TRBV20-1 and TRBJ2-1; D is unresolved. Germline-derived CDR1 and CDR2 are DFQATT and SNEGSKA (reference sequence). V was pared by 6 bases and J by 7 bases, with 13 bases between. The CDR3 has 12 residues. The CDR3 spells CSANSGENEQFF. CDR3 DNA sequence: TGCAGTGCCAACTCTGGGGAAAATGAGCAGTTCTTC.

This clonotype showed up just a few times. The chain combines TRBV28 with TRBJ2-1; D not resolved. The CDR3 covers 11 residues. Germline V lookup: CDR1 MDHEN, CDR2 SYDVKM. V was clipped by 4 bases and J by 6 bases, with 4 bases between them. The CDR3 is CASSSFNEQFF. The CDR3 bases are TGTGCCAGCAGTTCATTCAATGAGCAGTTCTTC.

This clonotype showed up many times. The chain uses TRBV5-5 and TRBJ2-2, with 10 bases identical to TRBD2. V lost 5 bases to trimming and J lost 6 bases; unmatched junction nucleotides: 4. CDR3 length: 14 amino acids. Germline loops: CDR1 SGHKS, CDR2 YYEKEE (reference sequence). CDR3 in DNA: TGTGCCAGCAGGGCTAGCGGGAGATCCGGGGAGCTGTTTTTT. This sequence encodes CASRASGRSGELFF.

This clonotype was seen ten or more times. The chain recombines TRBV4-1 with TRBJ2-1; D perhaps matches TRBD1 (8 bases). V was shortened by 6 bases and J by 6 bases, with 18 bases between the two germline ends. The CDR3 is made up of 15 amino acids. CDR1 and CDR2 from the germline V gene are MGHRA and YSYEKL. The CDR3 nucleotides are TGCGCCAGCAGATCATACAGGGGGGGGCCCAATGAGCAGTTCTTC. It is translated as CASRSYRGGPNEQFF.

Ten or more counts support this clonotype. This chain connects TRBV6-2 or TRBV6-3 to TRBJ1-5; D may be TRBD1 (5 bases). Germline CDR1 and CDR2: MNHEY and SVGEGT. V was pared by 6 bases and J by 1 base, with 13 bases between. The CDR3 extends over 15 amino acids. In DNA form, the CDR3 reads TGTGCCAGCAGGGGGGGGAGGGTCAGCAATCAGCCCCAGCATTTT. It encodes CASRGGRVSNQPQHF.

The table lists this clonotype with many counts. The chain combines TRBV12-3 or TRBV12-4 with TRBJ2-2; 9 bases fit TRBD2. The CDR3 is 16 amino acids. J was trimmed by 7 bases and V by 5 bases; bases with no gene match: 11. The CDR3 here is CASSALLAGLGGELFF. Here the CDR3 DNA reads TGTGCCAGCAGTGCCCTCCTAGCGGGATTGGGCGGGGAGCTGTTTTTT.

The rearrangement links TRBV18 to TRBJ2-6, with D hard to call. V was trimmed by 0 bases and J by 0 bases, leaving 9 bases between them. The CDR3 is 17 amino acids. Germline CDR1 reads KGHSH; CDR2 reads LQKENI. CDR3 bases: TGTGCCAGCTCACCACCCCCCCGGTACTCTGGGGCCAACGTCCTGACTTTC. Translating gives CASSPPPRYSGANVLTF.

This clonotype was observed many times. This chain links TRBV19 with TRBJ1-2; D ambiguous. Germline CDR1 and CDR2: LNHDA and SQIVND (reference sequence). The CDR3 is 12 amino acids. V lost 2 bases and J 4 bases, leaving 5 bases between the germline ends. CDR3 loop: CASSISAYGYTF. Here the CDR3 DNA reads TGTGCCAGTAGTATATCGGCCTATGGCTACACCTTC.

This clonotype has more than one count but fewer than ten. Without the conserved terminal phenylalanine or tryptophan, this CDR3 likely stems from a read error. The chain employs TRBV5-4 and TRBJ2-5; TRBD2 matches 7 bases. This CDR3 has 14 residues. CDR1 SGHNT and CDR2 YYREEE come from the germline V gene (reference sequence). Losses at the gene ends were 2 bases for V and 3 bases for J; bases not matched to a gene: 4. The CDR3 DNA sequence: TGTGCCAGCAGCTTAACTCTAGCGGAAGAGACCCAGTACTCC. Its translation is CASSLTLAEETQYS.

This clonotype has a count of ten or more. This chain links TRBV12-3 or TRBV12-4 with TRBJ2-3, with D maybe TRBD2 (5 bases). V was trimmed by 8 bases and J by 2 bases, leaving 17 bases between them. The CDR3 has 15 residues. The CDR3 DNA is TGTGCCAGCCGATCAGCGGAGACGACCACAGATACGCAGTATTTT. It specifies CASRSAETTTDTQYF.

This clonotype was observed a handful of times. This chain joins TRBV21-1 and TRBJ2-5; the table's D call, TRBD1, was not checked against the DNA. TRBV21-1 is described as a pseudogene. This CDR3 contains 15 residues. CDR3 amino acids: CASSKQGAHQETQYF. The DNA for the CDR3 is TGTGCCAGCAGCAAACAGGGGGCCCACCAAGAGACCCAGTACTTC.

V and J are TRBV2 and TRBJ1-2; possibly TRBD1 for D (5 bases). The CDR3 consists of 14 residues. CDR1 is SNHLY, CDR2 FYNNEI, per germline. The V end lost 4 bases, the J end lost 4 bases, and 13 bases lay between the germline ends. This CDR3 is CASSASRASYGYTF. CDR3 nucleotide sequence: TGTGCCAGCAGTGCTTCCAGGGCTAGCTATGGCTACACCTTC.

This clonotype was counted at least ten times. The chain couples TRBV6-2 or TRBV6-3 to TRBJ2-2; D is ambiguous. With 0 bases removed from V and 1 base from J, the gap between germline ends came to 3 bases. Looked up from germline, CDR1 is MNHEY and CDR2 is SVGEGT. CDR3 length: 14 amino acids. The CDR3 region is CASSYSGNTGELFF. Here the CDR3 DNA reads TGTGCCAGCAGTTACTCAGGGAACACCGGGGAGCTGTTTTTT.

This clonotype was seen repeatedly, ten times or more. CDR3 nucleotide sequence: TGTGCCAGCACCAGGGCCACCAGGTTTGAGCAGTTCTTC. Amino acid sequence: CASTRATRFEQFF. The rearrangement links TRBV7-9 to TRBJ2-1; possible D gene TRBD1, 5 bases. Germline V gene data show CDR1 as SEHNR and CDR2 as FQNEAQ (reference sequence). V was shortened by 7 bases and J by 9 bases, with 16 bases between the two germline ends. The CDR3 is made up of 13 amino acids.

This clonotype was detected many times. The chain carries TRBV6-5 and TRBJ2-1; 8 bases match TRBD2. J lost 7 bases, V lost 5 bases, and 10 bases had no gene match. In germline, CDR1 is MNHEY, CDR2 SVGAGI. This CDR3 is 15 amino acids long. CDR3 bases: TGTGCCAGCAGTACCAGCGGGAGACCTTTGAATGAGCAGTTCTTC. Protein: CASSTSGRPLNEQFF.

The chain joins TRBV27 to TRBJ2-5, with 9 bases matching TRBD1. Per the germline V gene, CDR1 is MNHEY and CDR2 is SMNVEV (reference sequence). V was clipped by 6 bases and J by 4 bases; unmatched bases: 9. The length of the CDR3 is 15 residues. The CDR3 is CASSLRDREAETQYF. The CDR3 nucleotides read TGTGCCAGCAGCCTCCGGGACAGGGAGGCAGAGACCCAGTACTTC.

This clonotype occurred many times. V is TRBV23-1 and J is TRBJ1-1; D gene unclear. TRBV23-1 is given ORF status, its function remaining uncertain. This CDR3 is 12 amino acids long. V lost 4 bases and J lost 1, with 4 bases in between. The CDR3 sequence is CASSLENTEAFF. The CDR3, as DNA: TGCGCCAGCAGTCTAGAGAACACTGAAGCTTTCTTT.